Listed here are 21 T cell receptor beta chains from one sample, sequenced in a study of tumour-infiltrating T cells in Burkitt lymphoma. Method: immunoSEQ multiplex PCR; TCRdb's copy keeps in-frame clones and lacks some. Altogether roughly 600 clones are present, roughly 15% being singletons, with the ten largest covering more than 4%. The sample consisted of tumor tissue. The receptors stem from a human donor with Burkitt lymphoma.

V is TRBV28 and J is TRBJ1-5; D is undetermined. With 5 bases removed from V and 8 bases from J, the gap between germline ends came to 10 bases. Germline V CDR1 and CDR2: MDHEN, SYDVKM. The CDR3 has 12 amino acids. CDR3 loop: CASSDTLEPQHF. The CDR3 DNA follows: TGTGCCAGCAGTGACACGCTAGAGCCCCAGCATTTT.

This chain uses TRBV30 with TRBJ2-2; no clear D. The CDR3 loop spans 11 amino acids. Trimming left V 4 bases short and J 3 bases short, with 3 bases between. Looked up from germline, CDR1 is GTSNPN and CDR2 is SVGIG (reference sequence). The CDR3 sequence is CAWTDTGELFF. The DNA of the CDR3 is TGTGCCTGGACGGACACCGGGGAGCTGTTTTTT.

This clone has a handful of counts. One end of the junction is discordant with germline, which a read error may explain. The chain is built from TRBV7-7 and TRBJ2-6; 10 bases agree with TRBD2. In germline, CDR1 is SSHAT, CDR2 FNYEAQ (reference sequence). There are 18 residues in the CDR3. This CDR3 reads CASSSGSSGSSGANVLTF. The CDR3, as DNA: TGTGCTAGCAGCTCGGGGTCTAGCGGGAGTAGTGGGGCCAACGTCCTGACTTTC.

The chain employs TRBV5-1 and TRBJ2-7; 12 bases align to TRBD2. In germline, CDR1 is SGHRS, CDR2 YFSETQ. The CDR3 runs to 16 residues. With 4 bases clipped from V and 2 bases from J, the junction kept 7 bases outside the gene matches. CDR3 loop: CASSILAGGGAYEQYF. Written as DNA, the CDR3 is TGCGCCAGCAGCATACTAGCGGGAGGAGGGGCCTACGAGCAGTACTTC.

DNA for the CDR3: TGTGCCAGCAGACCCGACCTCTCTGGGGCCAACGTCCTGACTTTC. It yields the protein CASRPDLSGANVLTF. The rearrangement uses TRBV6-1 and TRBJ2-6; D is undetermined. V lost 6 bases to trimming and J lost 0 bases, with 9 bases between them. The germline V gene has CDR1 MNHNS and CDR2 SASEGT. The CDR3 is 15 amino acids.

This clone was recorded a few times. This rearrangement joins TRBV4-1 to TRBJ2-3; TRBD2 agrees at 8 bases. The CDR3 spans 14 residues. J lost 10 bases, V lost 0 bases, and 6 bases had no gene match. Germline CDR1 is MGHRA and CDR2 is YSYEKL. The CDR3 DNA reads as TGCGCCAGCAGCCAAGATGAGACTAGCGCAGCGCAGTATTTT. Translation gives CASSQDETSAAQYF.

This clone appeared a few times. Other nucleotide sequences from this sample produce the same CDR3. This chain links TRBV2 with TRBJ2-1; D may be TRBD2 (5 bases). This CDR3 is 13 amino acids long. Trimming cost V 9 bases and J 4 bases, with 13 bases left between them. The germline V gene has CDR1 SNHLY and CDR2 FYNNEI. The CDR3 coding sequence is TGTGCCAGTAGTCCTAGCCCTTACAATGAGCAGTTCTTC. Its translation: CASSPSPYNEQFF.

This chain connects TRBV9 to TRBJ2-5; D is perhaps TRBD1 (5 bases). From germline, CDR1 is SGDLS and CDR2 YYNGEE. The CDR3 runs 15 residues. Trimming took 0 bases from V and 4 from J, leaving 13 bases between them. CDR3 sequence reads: CASSVEGAKGETQYF. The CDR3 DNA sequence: TGTGCCAGCAGCGTAGAAGGGGCGAAGGGAGAGACCCAGTACTTC.

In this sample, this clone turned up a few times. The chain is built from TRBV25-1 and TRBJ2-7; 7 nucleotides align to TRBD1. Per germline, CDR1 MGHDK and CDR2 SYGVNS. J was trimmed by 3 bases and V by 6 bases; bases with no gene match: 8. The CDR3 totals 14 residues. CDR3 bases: TGTGCCAGCAGGAGGGGACAGTGGGGCTACGAGCAGTACTTC. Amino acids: CASRRGQWGYEQYF.

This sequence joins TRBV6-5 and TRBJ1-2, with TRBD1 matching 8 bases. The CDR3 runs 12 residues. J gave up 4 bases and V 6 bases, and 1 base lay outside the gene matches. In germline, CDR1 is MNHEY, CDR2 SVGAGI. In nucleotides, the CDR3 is TGTGCCAGCAGGGGACAGGTCTATGGCTACACCTTC. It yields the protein CASRGQVYGYTF.

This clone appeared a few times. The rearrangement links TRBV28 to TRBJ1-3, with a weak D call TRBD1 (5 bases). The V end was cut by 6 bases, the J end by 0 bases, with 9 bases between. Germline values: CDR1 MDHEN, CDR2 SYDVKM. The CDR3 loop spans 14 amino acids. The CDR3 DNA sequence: TGTGCCAGCAGGGGACCGAACTCTGGAAACACCATATATTTT. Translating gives CASRGPNSGNTIYF.

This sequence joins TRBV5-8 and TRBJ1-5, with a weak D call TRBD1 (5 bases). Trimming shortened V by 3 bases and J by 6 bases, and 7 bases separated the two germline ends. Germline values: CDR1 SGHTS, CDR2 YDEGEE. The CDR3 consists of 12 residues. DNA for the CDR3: TGTGCCAGCAGCTGGGGCCGTCAGCCCCAGCATTTT. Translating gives CASSWGRQPQHF.

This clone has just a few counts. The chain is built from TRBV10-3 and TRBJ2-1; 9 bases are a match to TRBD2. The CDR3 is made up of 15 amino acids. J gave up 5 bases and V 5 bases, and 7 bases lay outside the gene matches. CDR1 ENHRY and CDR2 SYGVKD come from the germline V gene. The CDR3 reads CAISTELAGNNEQFF. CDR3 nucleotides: TGTGCCATCAGTACTGAGCTAGCGGGGAACAATGAGCAGTTCTTC.

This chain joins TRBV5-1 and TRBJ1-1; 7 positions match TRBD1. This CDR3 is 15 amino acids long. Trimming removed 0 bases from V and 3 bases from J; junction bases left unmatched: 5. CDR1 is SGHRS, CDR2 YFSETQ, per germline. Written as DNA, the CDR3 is TGCGCCAGCAGCTTGGGCGGGACAGCGGACACTGAAGCTTTCTTT. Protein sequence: CASSLGGTADTEAFF.

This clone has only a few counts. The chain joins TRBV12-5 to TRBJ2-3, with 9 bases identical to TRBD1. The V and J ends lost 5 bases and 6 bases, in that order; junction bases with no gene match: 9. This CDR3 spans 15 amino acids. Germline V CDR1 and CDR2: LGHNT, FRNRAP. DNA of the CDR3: TGTGCTAGTGGTCCAACAGGGGGCAATGGGGATACGCAGTATTTT. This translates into CASGPTGGNGDTQYF.

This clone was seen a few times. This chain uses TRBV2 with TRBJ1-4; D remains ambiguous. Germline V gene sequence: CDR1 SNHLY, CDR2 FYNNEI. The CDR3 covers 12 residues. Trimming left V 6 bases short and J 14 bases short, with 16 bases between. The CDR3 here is CASRRSVEHLFF. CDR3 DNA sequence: TGTGCCAGCAGGCGATCGGTTGAGCATCTGTTTTTT.

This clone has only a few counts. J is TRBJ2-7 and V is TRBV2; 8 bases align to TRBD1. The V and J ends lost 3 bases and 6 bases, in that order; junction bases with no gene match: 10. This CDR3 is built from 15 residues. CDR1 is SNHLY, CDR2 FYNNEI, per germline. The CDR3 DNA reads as TGTGCCAGCAGTGAGCACAGGGGGACCATTTTCGAGCAGTACTTC. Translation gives CASSEHRGTIFEQYF.

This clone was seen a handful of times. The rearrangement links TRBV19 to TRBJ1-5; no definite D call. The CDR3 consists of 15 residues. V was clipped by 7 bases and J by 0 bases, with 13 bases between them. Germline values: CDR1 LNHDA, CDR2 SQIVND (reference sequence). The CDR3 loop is CASNPHINSNQPQHF. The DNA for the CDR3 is TGTGCCAGTAACCCACACATCAATAGCAATCAGCCCCAGCATTTT.

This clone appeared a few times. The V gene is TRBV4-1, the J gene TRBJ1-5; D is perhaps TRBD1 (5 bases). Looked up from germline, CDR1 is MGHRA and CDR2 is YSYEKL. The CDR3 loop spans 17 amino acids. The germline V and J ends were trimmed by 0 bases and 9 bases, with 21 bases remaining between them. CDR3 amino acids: CASSQDWAGHLGTPQHF. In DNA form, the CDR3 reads TGCGCCAGCAGCCAAGACTGGGCTGGCCACCTAGGGACGCCCCAGCATTTT.

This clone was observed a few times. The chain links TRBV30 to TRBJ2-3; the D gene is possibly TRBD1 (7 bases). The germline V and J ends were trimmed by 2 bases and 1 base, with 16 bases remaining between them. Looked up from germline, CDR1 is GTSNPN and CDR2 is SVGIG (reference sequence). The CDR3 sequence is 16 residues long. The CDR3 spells CAWSLWTGGGTDTQYF. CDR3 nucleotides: TGTGCCTGGAGTCTGTGGACAGGAGGGGGCACAGATACGCAGTATTTT.

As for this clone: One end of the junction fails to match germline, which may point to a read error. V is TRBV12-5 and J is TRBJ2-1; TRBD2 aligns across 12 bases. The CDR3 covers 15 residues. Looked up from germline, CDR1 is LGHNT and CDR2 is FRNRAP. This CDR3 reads CVSGLMGLAGAEQFF. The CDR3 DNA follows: TGTGTTAGTGGTTTGATGGGACTAGCGGGTGCTGAGCAGTTCTTC. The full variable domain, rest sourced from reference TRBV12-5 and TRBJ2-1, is DARVTQTPRHKVTEMGQEVTMRCQPILGHNTVFWYRQTMMQGLELLAYFRNRAPLDDSGMPKDRFSAEMPDATLATLKIQPSEPRDSAVYFCVSGLMGLAGAEQFFGPGTRLTVL.